Below, 25 T cell receptor beta chains from the same sample are listed, as sequenced in a study of Graves' ophthalmopathy and Graves' hyperthyroidism (dated by TCRdb to the late 2010s). Sequencing relied on an Illumina HiSeq 2000. For repertoire sequencing, TCR beta CDR3 regions were amplified from RNA transcripts. A first-round RT-PCR used HTBI primers with the Qiagen OneStep RT-PCR kit, followed by a second-round multiplex PCR, size selection and purification. The raw public data were reprocessed by TCRdb itself: fastp quality trimming at Q25, MiXCR clonotype calling, in-frame beta chains only. Identical CDR3 protein sequences are pooled into one entry, listed with their most common genes and DNA. A total of 40,000 to 45,000 distinct CDR3 sequences appear in this sample, roughly half of them only once. The ten largest make up about 17% of the sample. Sequencing input: peripheral blood. These receptors all stem from an adult man with Graves' ophthalmopathy.

Many counts were recorded for this clonotype. The chain employs TRBV6-2 or TRBV6-3 and TRBJ2-3, with D perhaps TRBD1 (8 bases). Germline V CDR1 and CDR2: MNHEY, SVGEGT. V lost 5 bases and J 8 bases, leaving 23 bases between the germline ends. The CDR3 has 16 residues. CDR3 protein: CASSPLTGGVIGTQYF. As DNA, the CDR3 is TGTGCCAGCAGTCCCTTAACAGGGGGGGTTATCGGTACGCAGTATTTT.

V and J are TRBV20-1 and TRBJ2-3, with D maybe TRBD2 (6 bases). The germline V gene encodes CDR1 DFQATT and CDR2 SNEGSKA (reference sequence). CDR3 size: 17 residues. Trimming took off 6 bases at V and 0 bases at J, with 22 bases between the two ends. As DNA, the CDR3 is TGCAGTGCATTCGGGGACCTCTGGGAGGAAAGCACAGATACGCAGTATTTT. It yields the protein CSAFGDLWEESTDTQYF.

This chain links TRBV5-1 with TRBJ1-5, with D perhaps matching TRBD1 (6 bases). There are 13 residues in the CDR3. Per the germline V gene, CDR1 is SGHRS and CDR2 is YFSETQ. The V end lost 2 bases, the J end lost 9 bases, and 12 bases lay between the germline ends. For the CDR3, the DNA is TGCGCCAGCAGCTTAAGTTTCAGGGGGCCCCAGCATTTT. Encoded protein: CASSLSFRGPQHF.

In its sample, this clonotype was seen many times. This rearrangement joins TRBV5-1 to TRBJ2-3; TRBD2 agrees at 10 bases. V lost 0 bases to trimming and J lost 2 bases; unmatched junction nucleotides: 6. This CDR3 is built from 17 residues. In germline, CDR1 is SGHRS, CDR2 YFSETQ. CDR3 sequence (DNA): TGCGCCAGCAGCTTGGAATCTAGCGGGGGCAACACAGATACGCAGTATTTT. Protein product: CASSLESSGGNTDTQYF. Based on the CDR3 plus reference TRBV5-1 and TRBJ2-3, the full variable domain is KAGVTQTPRYLIKTRGQQVTLSCSPISGHRSVSWYQQTPGQGLQFLFEYFSETQRNKGNFPGRFSGRQFSNSRSEMNVSTLELGDSALYLCASSLESSGGNTDTQYFGPGTRLTVL.

The genes are TRBV9 and TRBJ1-2; 11 bases fit TRBD1. CDR1 SGDLS and CDR2 YYNGEE come from the germline V gene. This CDR3 has 15 residues. V shed 4 bases, J shed 4 bases, and the junction held 6 bases outside the gene matches. In DNA form, the CDR3 reads TGTGCCAGCAGCTACACCGGGACAGGGGGCTATGGCTACACCTTC. The encoded protein is CASSYTGTGGYGYTF.

This chain links TRBV19 with TRBJ1-1; possibly TRBD1 for D (5 bases). Germline assignment: CDR1 LNHDA and CDR2 SQIVND (reference sequence). V lost 5 bases and J 5 bases, leaving 9 bases between the germline ends. The CDR3 is 12 residues long. CDR3 nucleotide sequence: TGTGCCAGTAGTGGGACGGGGACTGAAGCTTTCTTT. This translates into CASSGTGTEAFF.

Many counts were recorded for this clonotype. The chain employs TRBV20-1 and TRBJ2-1, with 8 bases fitting TRBD2. V shed 6 bases and J 2 bases; nucleotides not matched to a gene: 12. Germline lookup yields CDR1 DFQATT and CDR2 SNEGSKA (reference sequence). This CDR3 is 16 amino acids long. The CDR3 loop is CSARRLAGAPYNEQFF. CDR3 sequence (DNA): TGCAGTGCCAGAAGGCTAGCGGGCGCCCCCTACAATGAGCAGTTCTTC.

The chain joins TRBV7-9 to TRBJ1-5; tentatively, D is TRBD1 (5 bases). V was cut by 10 bases and J by 8 bases, with 21 bases left in between. The CDR3 length is 14 residues. Germline V lookup: CDR1 SEHNR, CDR2 FQNEAQ (reference sequence). CDR3 protein: CATGDSNTGEPQHF. CDR3 bases: TGTGCCACCGGCGACAGTAACACCGGGGAGCCCCAGCATTTT.

This clonotype was detected ten times or more. V gene TRBV27 combines with J gene TRBJ2-7, with TRBD2 identical over 8 bases. V shed 4 bases and J 3 bases; nucleotides not matched to a gene: 5. The CDR3 runs to 14 residues. Germline lookup yields CDR1 MNHEY and CDR2 SMNVEV (reference sequence). The CDR3 DNA reads TGTGCCAGCAGTTCACTAGCGGACAACTACGAGCAGTACTTC. Protein sequence: CASSSLADNYEQYF.

In DNA, the CDR3 is TGCGCCAGCAGCCGTGACCAGGGTAATTATGGCTACACCTTC. It is translated as CASSRDQGNYGYTF. This chain links TRBV5-1 with TRBJ1-2; possibly TRBD1 for D (5 bases). Germline V gene sequence: CDR1 SGHRS, CDR2 YFSETQ. V was pared by 4 bases and J by 5 bases, with 15 bases between. This CDR3 is 14 amino acids long.

This clonotype was observed at least ten times. V and J are TRBV4-1 and TRBJ2-1; D not resolved. Deletions cut 2 bases from V and 0 bases from J, with 11 bases between. Germline assignment: CDR1 MGHRA and CDR2 YSYEKL. The CDR3 is 16 residues long. The CDR3 DNA sequence: TGCGCCAGCAGCCAAAGAGGAGCTAGCTCCTACAATGAGCAGTTCTTC. Translating it yields CASSQRGASSYNEQFF.

The chain links TRBV7-3 to TRBJ2-7, with D possibly TRBD2 on 5 matching bases. The germline V gene has CDR1 SGHTA and CDR2 FQGTGA. V shed 6 bases and J shed 5 bases, with 29 bases lying between them. The CDR3 runs to 18 residues. The CDR3 sequence: CASRSQTTRGANSDEQYV. CDR3 nucleotide sequence: TGTGCCAGCAGGAGTCAGACCACCCGGGGAGCAAATTCCGACGAGCAGTACGTC.

This clonotype has ten or more counts. This chain connects TRBV7-9 to TRBJ2-5, with 8 positions matching TRBD2. Germline V gene data show CDR1 as SEHNR and CDR2 as FQNEAQ (reference sequence). The CDR3 covers 14 residues. Germline trimming cut 5 bases from V and 6 bases from J; bases unmatched to any gene: 8. In nucleotides, the CDR3 is TGTGCCAGCAGCCCCGGGACTAGTGTTAAGACCCAGTACTTC. This gives the protein CASSPGTSVKTQYF.

This clonotype was counted at least ten times. The gene calls are TRBV5-1 and TRBJ1-1, with 9 bases identical to TRBD1. V trimming: 4 bases; J trimming: 1 base; junction bases outside the gene matches: 5. The germline gives CDR1 SGHRS, CDR2 YFSETQ. The CDR3 is 15 residues long. The DNA of the CDR3 is TGCGCCAGCAGCAGGGACAGGGTGGCGAACACTGAAGCTTTCTTT. It translates to CASSRDRVANTEAFF.

The chain recombines TRBV20-1 with TRBJ2-7; TRBD2 might be the D (8 bases). V lost 0 bases to trimming and J lost 0 bases, with 15 bases between them. Germline V gives CDR1 DFQATT, CDR2 SNEGSKA (reference sequence). The CDR3 length is 16 residues. The CDR3 here is CSAREKGAGGSYEQYF. CDR3 nucleotides: TGCAGTGCTAGAGAGAAGGGGGCGGGGGGCTCCTACGAGCAGTACTTC.

The chain employs TRBV7-2 and TRBJ2-3; D may be TRBD1 (6 bases). This CDR3 has 15 amino acids. Germline V CDR1 and CDR2: SGHTA, FQGNSA. The V end was cut by 3 bases, the J end by 0 bases, with 10 bases between. CDR3 in amino acids: CASSFGDNSTDTQYF. In DNA, the CDR3 is TGTGCCAGCAGCTTTGGGGACAATAGCACAGATACGCAGTATTTT.

V and J are TRBV19 and TRBJ2-7; D possibly corresponds to TRBD1 (6 bases). The CDR3 runs to 10 residues. From germline, CDR1 is LNHDA and CDR2 SQIVND (reference sequence). V was pared by 5 bases and J by 9 bases, with 8 bases between. The CDR3 bases are TGTGCCAGTAGTCCACAGGGGCAGTACTTC. Translation gives CASSPQGQYF.

About this clonotype: This is likely a read error, given that the CDR3 carries no conserved phenylalanine or tryptophan at its end. The chain carries TRBV7-9 and TRBJ1-3; D gene uncertain. This CDR3 is built from 14 residues. Germline V lookup: CDR1 SEHNR, CDR2 FQNEAQ (reference sequence). CDR3 sequence (DNA): TGTACCAGCAGCCGGACTGACACTGGAAACACCATATATTCT. Residues: CTSSRTDTGNTIYS.

The V and J genes are TRBV20-1 and TRBJ2-3; D tentatively reads TRBD1 or TRBD2 (5 bases each). Germline V gene lookup returns CDR1 DFQATT and CDR2 SNEGSKA (reference sequence). This CDR3 is 12 amino acids long. The CDR3 region is CSRQRGTDTQYF. For the CDR3, the DNA is TGCAGCAGACAGAGGGGCACAGATACGCAGTATTTT.

This clonotype was picked up one time. This sequence joins TRBV20-1 and TRBJ2-3, with D possibly TRBD2 on 5 matching bases. V lost 1 base and J lost 6, with 11 bases in between. This CDR3 comprises 13 residues. CDR1 is DFQATT and CDR2 is SNEGSKA in the germline V gene (reference sequence). For the CDR3, the DNA is TGCAGTGCTAGAGGGTTCGGGGTCGATACGCAGTATTTT. Residues: CSARGFGVDTQYF.

The table lists this clonotype with many counts. The CDR3 region has the DNA TGTGCCAGCAGTGGCTTACTAGCGGGAGGGGGGGAGACCCAGTACTTC. This gives the protein CASSGLLAGGGETQYF. This rearrangement joins TRBV6-1 to TRBJ2-5, with 13 bases lining up with TRBD2. The CDR3 totals 16 residues. Trimming at V came to 4 bases and at J to 5 bases, leaving 7 bases not matched to a gene. Looked up from germline, CDR1 is MNHNS and CDR2 is SASEGT.

This clonotype was detected only a few times. This chain joins TRBV2 and TRBJ1-6; weak D call: TRBD1 (5 bases). V lost 3 bases to trimming and J lost 9 bases, with 18 bases between them. Germline loops: CDR1 SNHLY, CDR2 FYNNEI. The CDR3 spans 16 residues. The CDR3 region is CASSDPHRYKSSPLHF. The CDR3 DNA follows: TGTGCCAGCAGTGATCCCCACAGGTACAAGTCTTCACCCCTCCACTTT.

The V and J genes are TRBV15 and TRBJ2-7; TRBD2 might be the D (6 bases). The germline V gene encodes CDR1 LNHNV and CDR2 YYDKDF (reference sequence). Between the trimmed V and J ends, which lost 3 bases and 0 bases, there was a span of 12 bases. The CDR3 is 15 amino acids. The CDR3 DNA reads TGTGCCACCAGCAGTGGGCGGGGTAGCTCCTACGAGCAGTACTTC. Its protein product is CATSSGRGSSYEQYF. The whole variable domain, filled in from reference TRBV15 and TRBJ2-7, reads DAMVIQNPRYQVTQFGKPVTLSCSQTLNHNVMYWYQQKSSQAPKLLFHYYDKDFNNEADTPDNFQSRRPNTSFCFLDIRSPGLGDTAMYLCATSSGRGSSYEQYFGPGTRLTVT.

For this clonotype: One end of the junction does not line up with germline, which may come from a read error. The chain carries TRBV5-1 and TRBJ2-1, with 11 bases matching TRBD2. The CDR3 consists of 17 residues. CDR1 is SGHRS, CDR2 YFSETQ, per germline. CDR3: CASSLNLAGGGGNERFF. The CDR3 DNA reads TGCGCCAGCAGCTTGAACCTAGCGGGAGGAGGTGGGAATGAGCGGTTCTTC.

This clonotype was recorded at least ten times. This chain uses TRBV5-8 with TRBJ2-1, with D tentatively TRBD2 (6 bases). V dropped 3 bases and J dropped 3 bases, with 25 bases sitting between them. The CDR3 has 19 amino acids. Looked up from germline, CDR1 is SGHTS and CDR2 is YDEGEE. CDR3: CASSWTISISYGSYNEQFF. The CDR3 region has the DNA TGTGCCAGCAGCTGGACTATATCCATATCCTACGGGAGCTACAATGAGCAGTTCTTC.